The clone carrying this T cell receptor (beta chain) was recorded at least ten times. Its antigen is currently unknown. Germline V gives CDR1 LNHDA, CDR2 SQIVND (reference sequence). CDR3 length: 15 amino acids. Trimming stripped 7 bases from V and 0 bases from J, with 12 bases between. Target depth was 1 in 200,000 to 1 in 1 million T cells, about 10x per clonotype. Some clones are missing from TCRdb's copy, which holds only in-frame ones; the method was immunoSEQ multiplex PCR. Of roughly 63,000 clones in the sample, roughly 57% were seen once. These data are taken from a study of cytotoxic CD8 clonotypes in ibrutinib-treated CLL. Study details: A median roughly 11 months of treatment, range 6 to 36, preceded the collection of response samples. Notes on the study in general: Once treatment began, public clonotypes, which were uncommon, contracted or stayed stable.

The origin of this receptor is a human donor with chronic lymphocytic leukemia. This chain connects TRBV19 to TRBJ1-4, with no clear D. Source: PBMCs, taken after 12 months of ibrutinib treatment. DNA of the CDR3: TGTGCCAGTAAAGTCAACAGAGCAACTAATGAAAAACTGTTTTTT. Protein sequence: CASKVNRATNEKLFF.